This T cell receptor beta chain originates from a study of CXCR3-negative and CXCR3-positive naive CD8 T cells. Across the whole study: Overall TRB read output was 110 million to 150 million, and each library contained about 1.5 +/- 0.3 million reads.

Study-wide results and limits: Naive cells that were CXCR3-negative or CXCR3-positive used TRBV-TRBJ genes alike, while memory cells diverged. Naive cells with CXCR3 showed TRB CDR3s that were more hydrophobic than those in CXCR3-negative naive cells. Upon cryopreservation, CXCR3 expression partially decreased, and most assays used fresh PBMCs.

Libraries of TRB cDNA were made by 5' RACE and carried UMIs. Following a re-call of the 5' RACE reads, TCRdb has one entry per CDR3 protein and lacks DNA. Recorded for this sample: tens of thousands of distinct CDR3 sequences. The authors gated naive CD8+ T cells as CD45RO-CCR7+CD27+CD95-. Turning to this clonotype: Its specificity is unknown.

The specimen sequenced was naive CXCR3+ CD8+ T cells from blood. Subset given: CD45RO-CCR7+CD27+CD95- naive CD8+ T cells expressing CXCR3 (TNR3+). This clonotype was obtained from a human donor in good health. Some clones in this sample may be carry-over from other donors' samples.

CDR3 amino acids: CASSFTGVGWEAFF. V is TRBV14 and J is TRBJ1-1; there is no DNA to check the TCRdb D call of TRBD1. CDR3 length equals 14 residues. Germline V gene sequence: CDR1 SGHDN, CDR2 FVKESK.